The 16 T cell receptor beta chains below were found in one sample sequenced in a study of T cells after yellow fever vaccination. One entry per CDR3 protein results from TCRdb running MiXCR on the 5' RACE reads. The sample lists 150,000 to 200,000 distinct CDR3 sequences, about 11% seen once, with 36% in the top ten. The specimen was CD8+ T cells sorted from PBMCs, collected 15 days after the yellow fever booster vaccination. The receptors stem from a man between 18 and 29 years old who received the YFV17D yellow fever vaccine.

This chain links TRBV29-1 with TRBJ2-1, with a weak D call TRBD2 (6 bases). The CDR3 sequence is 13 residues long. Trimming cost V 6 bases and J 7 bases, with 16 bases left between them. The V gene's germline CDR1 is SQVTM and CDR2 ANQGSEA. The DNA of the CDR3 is TGCAGCGTGGCCTGGGGAGGAGGGAATGAGCAGTTCTTC. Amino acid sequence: CSVAWGGGNEQFF.

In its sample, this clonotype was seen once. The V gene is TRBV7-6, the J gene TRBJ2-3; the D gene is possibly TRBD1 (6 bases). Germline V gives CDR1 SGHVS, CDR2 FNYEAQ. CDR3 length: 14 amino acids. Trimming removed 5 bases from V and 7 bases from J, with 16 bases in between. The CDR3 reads CASSPEQGRNTQYF. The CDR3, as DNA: TGTGCCAGCAGCCCCGAACAGGGTCGGAATACGCAGTATTTT.

This CDR3 reads CASSEPRGGGDTEAFF. In DNA form, the CDR3 reads TGTGCCAGCAGCGAGCCCCGAGGAGGGGGGGACACTGAAGCTTTCTTT. The chain carries TRBV9 and TRBJ1-1, with D tentatively TRBD1 (6 bases). V was trimmed by 3 bases and J by 3 bases, leaving 18 bases between them. This CDR3 spans 16 amino acids. From germline, CDR1 is SGDLS and CDR2 YYNGEE.

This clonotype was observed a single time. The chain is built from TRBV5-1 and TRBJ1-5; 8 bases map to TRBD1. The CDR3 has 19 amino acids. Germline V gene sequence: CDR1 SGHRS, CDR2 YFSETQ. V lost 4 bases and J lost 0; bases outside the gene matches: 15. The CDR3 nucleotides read TGCGCCAGCAGCGTAGGACAGGGCCCGATTATTTATAGCAATCAGCCCCAGCATTTT. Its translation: CASSVGQGPIIYSNQPQHF.

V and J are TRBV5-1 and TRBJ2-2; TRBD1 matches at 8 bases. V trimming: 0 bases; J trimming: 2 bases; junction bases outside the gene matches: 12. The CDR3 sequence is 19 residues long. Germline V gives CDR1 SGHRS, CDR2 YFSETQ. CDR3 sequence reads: CASSLAGSRTGINTGELFF. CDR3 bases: TGCGCCAGCAGCTTGGCCGGCTCTAGGACAGGGATAAACACCGGGGAGCTGTTTTTT. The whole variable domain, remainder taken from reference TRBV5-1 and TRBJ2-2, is KAGVTQTPRYLIKTRGQQVTLSCSPISGHRSVSWYQQTPGQGLQFLFEYFSETQRNKGNFPGRFSGRQFSNSRSEMNVSTLELGDSALYLCASSLAGSRTGINTGELFFGEGSRLTVL.

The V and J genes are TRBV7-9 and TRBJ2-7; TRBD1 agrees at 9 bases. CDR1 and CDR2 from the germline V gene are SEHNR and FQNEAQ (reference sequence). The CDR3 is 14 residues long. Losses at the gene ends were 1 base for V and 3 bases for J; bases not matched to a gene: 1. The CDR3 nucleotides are TGTGCCAGCAGCTTAGTGGGACAGGGCTACGAGCAGTACTTC. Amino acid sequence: CASSLVGQGYEQYF.

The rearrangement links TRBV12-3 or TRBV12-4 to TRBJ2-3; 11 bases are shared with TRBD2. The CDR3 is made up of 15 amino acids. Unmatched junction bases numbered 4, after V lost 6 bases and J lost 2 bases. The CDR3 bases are TGTGCCAGCAGAAAGACTAGCGGGGTCACAGATACGCAGTATTTT. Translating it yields CASRKTSGVTDTQYF.

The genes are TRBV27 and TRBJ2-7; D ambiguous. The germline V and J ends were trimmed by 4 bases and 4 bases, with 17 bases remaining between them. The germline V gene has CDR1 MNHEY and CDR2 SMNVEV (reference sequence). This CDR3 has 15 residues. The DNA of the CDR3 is TGTGCCAGCAGTTACCTCTATAACCGTGGTTACGAGCAGTACTTC. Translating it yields CASSYLYNRGYEQYF.

The CDR3 DNA reads TGTGCCAGTACTAGTGTCAGTCCGGACACTGAAGCTTTCTTT. Amino acids: CASTSVSPDTEAFF. The genes are TRBV19 and TRBJ1-1; D remains ambiguous. This CDR3 spans 14 amino acids. Germline CDR1 and CDR2: LNHDA and SQIVND (reference sequence). The V and J ends lost 7 bases and 3 bases respectively, with 15 bases between them.

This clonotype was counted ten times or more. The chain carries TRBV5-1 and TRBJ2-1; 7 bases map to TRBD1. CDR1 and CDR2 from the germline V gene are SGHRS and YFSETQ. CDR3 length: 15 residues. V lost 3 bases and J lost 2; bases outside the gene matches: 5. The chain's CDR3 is CASSSQGNPYNEQFF. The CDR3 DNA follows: TGCGCCAGCAGCTCACAGGGGAACCCCTACAATGAGCAGTTCTTC.

The CDR3 loop is CAISDVAGGETQYF. The CDR3 DNA is TGTGCCATCAGTGACGTTGCGGGGGGAGAGACCCAGTACTTC. The rearrangement links TRBV10-3 to TRBJ2-5; 8 bases agree with TRBD2. The CDR3 contains 14 residues. Trimming at V came to 3 bases and at J to 4 bases, leaving 4 bases not matched to a gene. Germline V gene sequence: CDR1 ENHRY, CDR2 SYGVKD.

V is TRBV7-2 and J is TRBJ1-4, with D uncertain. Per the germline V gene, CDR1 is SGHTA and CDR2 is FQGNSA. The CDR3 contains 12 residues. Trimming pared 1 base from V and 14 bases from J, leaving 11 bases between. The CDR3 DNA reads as TGTGCCAGCAGCTTAGAAGGGCTTGCGCTGTTTTTT. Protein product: CASSLEGLALFF.

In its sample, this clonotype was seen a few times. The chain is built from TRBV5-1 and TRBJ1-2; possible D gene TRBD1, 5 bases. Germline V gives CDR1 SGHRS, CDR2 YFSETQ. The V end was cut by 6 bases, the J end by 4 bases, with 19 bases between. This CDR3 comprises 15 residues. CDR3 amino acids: CASTSGAQLFYGYTF. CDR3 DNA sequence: TGCGCCAGCACGAGTGGGGCACAACTCTTCTATGGCTACACCTTC.

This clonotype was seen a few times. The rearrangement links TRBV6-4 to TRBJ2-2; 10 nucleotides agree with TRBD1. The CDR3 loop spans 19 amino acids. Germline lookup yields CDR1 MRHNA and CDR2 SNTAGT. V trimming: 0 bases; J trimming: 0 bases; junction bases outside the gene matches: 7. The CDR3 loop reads CASSDSWGQGLPNTGELFF. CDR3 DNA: TGTGCCAGCAGTGACTCATGGGGACAGGGGCTTCCGAACACCGGGGAGCTGTTTTTT.

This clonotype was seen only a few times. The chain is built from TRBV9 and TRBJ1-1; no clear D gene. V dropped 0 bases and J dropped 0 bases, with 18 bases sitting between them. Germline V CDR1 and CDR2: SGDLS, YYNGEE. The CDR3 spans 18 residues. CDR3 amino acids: CASSVGPWIASLNTEAFF. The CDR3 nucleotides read TGTGCCAGCAGCGTAGGGCCCTGGATCGCCAGTTTGAACACTGAAGCTTTCTTT. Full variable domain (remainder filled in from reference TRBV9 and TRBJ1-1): DSGVTQTPKHLITATGQRVTLRCSPRSGDLSVYWYQQSLDQGLQFLIQYYNGEERAKGNILERFSAQQFPDLHSELNLSSLELGDSALYFCASSVGPWIASLNTEAFFGQGTRLTVV.

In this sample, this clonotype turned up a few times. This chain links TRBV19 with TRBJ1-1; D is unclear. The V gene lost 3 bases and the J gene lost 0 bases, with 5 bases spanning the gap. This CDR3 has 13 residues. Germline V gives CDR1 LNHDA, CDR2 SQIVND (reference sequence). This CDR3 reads CASSMTVNTEAFF. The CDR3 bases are TGTGCCAGTAGTATGACGGTGAACACTGAAGCTTTCTTT.